A selection of T cell receptor beta chains follows, all from one sample in a study of blood T cell repertoires in COVID-19. Sequencing used immunoSEQ multiplex PCR; TCRdb keeps in-frame clones, though not all of them. Of around 120,000 clones listed, roughly 70% were seen once; the top ten hold approximately 0.79%. Sequenced input: peripheral blood. All receptors come from a human donor with acute or convalescent COVID-19. The donor label of this sample is uncertain. Each CDR3 is given with its conserved first and last residue. The order of the fields is CDR3 length, J gene, D gene, V gene, CDR3 protein. The D gene is left open where the match is weak.

15 TRBJ1-6 - TRBV6-5 CASSYSTGLDSPLHF
14 TRBJ1-5 - TRBV18 CASSRIGEAQPQHF
13 TRBJ2-5 - TRBV30 CAWSVLLWETQYF
14 TRBJ1-2 TRBD1 TRBV28 CASSFTGDRYGYTF
18 TRBJ2-1 TRBD2 TRBV27 CASSRGLAGDFLNNEQFF
14 TRBJ2-5 TRBD2 TRBV11-2 CASSLGGGEETQYF
14 TRBJ2-2 - TRBV18 CASSPNQYTGELFF
13 TRBJ1-2 TRBD1 TRBV12-3/TRBV12-4 CASSHRGVPGYTF
15 TRBJ1-1 TRBD1 TRBV6-5 CASSSNRGRGTEAFF
13 TRBJ2-7 - TRBV30 CAWSHGGAYEQYF
15 TRBJ2-3 TRBD1 TRBV11-3 CASSLGGTGGDTQYF
16 TRBJ2-7 - TRBV3-1/TRBV3-2 CASSQEGGFTGGEQYF
15 TRBJ1-6 - TRBV28 CASSLRVSYNSPLHF
12 TRBJ2-7 TRBD1 TRBV5-1 CASVGGTYEQYF
16 TRBJ1-4 TRBD1 TRBV28 CASSLLWQGAGEKLFF
13 TRBJ1-2 - TRBV30 CAWTPDSNYGYTF
13 TRBJ2-1 - TRBV6-6 CASSYTVGGSQFF
16 TRBJ2-5 - TRBV5-5 CASSLALRGGMKTQYF
15 TRBJ2-1 TRBD1 TRBV19 CASSRDRAGNNEQFF
12 TRBJ2-3 - TRBV2 CATRSYRDTQYF
16 TRBJ1-6 - TRBV7-8 CASSLALHGNNSPLHF
12 TRBJ1-2 - TRBV12-3/TRBV12-4 CASSSGGWGYTF